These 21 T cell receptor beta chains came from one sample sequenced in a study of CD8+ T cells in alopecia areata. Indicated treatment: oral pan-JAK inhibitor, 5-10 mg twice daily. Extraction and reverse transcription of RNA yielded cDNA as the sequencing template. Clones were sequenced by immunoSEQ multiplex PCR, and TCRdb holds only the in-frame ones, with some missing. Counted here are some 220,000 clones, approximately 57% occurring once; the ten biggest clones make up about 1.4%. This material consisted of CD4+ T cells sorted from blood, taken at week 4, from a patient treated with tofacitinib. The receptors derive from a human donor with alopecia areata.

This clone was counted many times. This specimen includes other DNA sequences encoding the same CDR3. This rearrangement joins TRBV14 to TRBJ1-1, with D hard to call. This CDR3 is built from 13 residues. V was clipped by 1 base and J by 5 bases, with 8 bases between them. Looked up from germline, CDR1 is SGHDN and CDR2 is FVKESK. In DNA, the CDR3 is TGTGCCAGCAGCCAAGGGACGGGAACTGAAGCTTTCTTT. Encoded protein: CASSQGTGTEAFF.

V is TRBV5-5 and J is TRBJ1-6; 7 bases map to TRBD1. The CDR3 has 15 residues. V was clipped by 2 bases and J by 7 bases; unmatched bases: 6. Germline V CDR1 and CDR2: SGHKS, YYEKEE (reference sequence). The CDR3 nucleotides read TGTGCCAGCAGCTTCGGGGACAGAATAAATTCACCCCTCCACTTT. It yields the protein CASSFGDRINSPLHF.

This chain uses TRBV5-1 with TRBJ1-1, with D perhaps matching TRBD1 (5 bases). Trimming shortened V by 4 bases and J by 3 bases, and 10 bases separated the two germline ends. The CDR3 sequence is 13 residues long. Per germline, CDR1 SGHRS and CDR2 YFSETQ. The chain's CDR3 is CASSQQGHTEAFF. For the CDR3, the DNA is TGCGCCAGCAGCCAGCAGGGCCACACTGAAGCTTTCTTT.

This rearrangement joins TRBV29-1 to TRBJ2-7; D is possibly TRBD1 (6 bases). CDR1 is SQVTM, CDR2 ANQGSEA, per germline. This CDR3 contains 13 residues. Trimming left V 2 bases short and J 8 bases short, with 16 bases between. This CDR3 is CSVELQYQGKQYF. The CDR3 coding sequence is TGCAGCGTTGAACTCCAGTATCAGGGGAAGCAGTACTTC.

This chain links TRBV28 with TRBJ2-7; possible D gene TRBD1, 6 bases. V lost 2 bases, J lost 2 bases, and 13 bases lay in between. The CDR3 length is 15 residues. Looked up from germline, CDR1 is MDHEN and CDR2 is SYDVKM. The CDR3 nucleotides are TGTGCCAGCAGTTTAGGGGGCGCGACCCCCTACGAGCAGTACTTC. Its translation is CASSLGGATPYEQYF.

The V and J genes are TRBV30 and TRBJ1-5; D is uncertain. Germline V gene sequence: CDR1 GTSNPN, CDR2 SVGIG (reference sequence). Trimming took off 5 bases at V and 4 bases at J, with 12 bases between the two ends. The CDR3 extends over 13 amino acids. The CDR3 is CAWGVAGNQPQHF. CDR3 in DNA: TGTGCCTGGGGAGTAGCGGGGAATCAGCCCCAGCATTTT.

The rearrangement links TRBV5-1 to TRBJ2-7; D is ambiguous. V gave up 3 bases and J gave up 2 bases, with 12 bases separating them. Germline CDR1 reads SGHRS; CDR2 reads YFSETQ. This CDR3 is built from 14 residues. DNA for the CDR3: TGCGCCAGCAGCTCGATGACTGCCGCCTACGAGCAGTACTTC. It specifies CASSSMTAAYEQYF.

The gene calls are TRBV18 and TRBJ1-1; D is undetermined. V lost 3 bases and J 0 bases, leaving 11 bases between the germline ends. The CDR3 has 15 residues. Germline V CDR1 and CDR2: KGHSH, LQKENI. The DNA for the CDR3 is TGTGCCAGCTCACCGGAAACACGGATGAACACTGAAGCTTTCTTT. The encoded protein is CASSPETRMNTEAFF.

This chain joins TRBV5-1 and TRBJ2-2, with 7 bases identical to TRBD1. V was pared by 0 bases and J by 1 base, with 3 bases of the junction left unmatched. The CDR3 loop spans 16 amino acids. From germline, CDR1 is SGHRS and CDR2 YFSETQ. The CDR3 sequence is CASSLGTGGNTGELFF. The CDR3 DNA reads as TGCGCCAGCAGCTTGGGGACAGGTGGGAACACCGGGGAGCTGTTTTTT.

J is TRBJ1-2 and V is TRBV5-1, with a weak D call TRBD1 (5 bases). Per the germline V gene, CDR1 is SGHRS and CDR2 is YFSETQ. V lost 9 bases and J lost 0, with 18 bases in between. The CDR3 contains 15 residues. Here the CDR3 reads CATSPGGVPNYGYTF. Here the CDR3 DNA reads TGCGCCACTTCACCTGGAGGGGTTCCTAACTATGGCTACACCTTC.

CDR3 in DNA: TGTGCCAGCAGCCTCAAAGCGGTCACCGGGGAGCTGTTTTTT. Residues: CASSLKAVTGELFF. The chain recombines TRBV2 with TRBJ2-2, with TRBD2 as a possible D gene (5 bases). V dropped 6 bases and J dropped 4 bases, with 12 bases sitting between them. Per the germline V gene, CDR1 is SNHLY and CDR2 is FYNNEI. The CDR3 sequence is 14 residues long.

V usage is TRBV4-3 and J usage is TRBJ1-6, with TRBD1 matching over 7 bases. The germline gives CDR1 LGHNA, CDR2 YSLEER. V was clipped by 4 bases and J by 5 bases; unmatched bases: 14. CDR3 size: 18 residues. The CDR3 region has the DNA TGCGCCAGCAGCCGTGGTCGAACGGGGACAGTCAATAATTCACCCCTCCACTTT. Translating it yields CASSRGRTGTVNNSPLHF.

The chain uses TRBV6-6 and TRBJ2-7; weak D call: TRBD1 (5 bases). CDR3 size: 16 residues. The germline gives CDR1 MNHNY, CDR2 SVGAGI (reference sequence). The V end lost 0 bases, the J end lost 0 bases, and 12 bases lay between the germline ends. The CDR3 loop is CASSYSAGRSSYEQYF. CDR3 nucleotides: TGTGCCAGCAGTTACTCGGCAGGGCGCAGCTCCTACGAGCAGTACTTC.

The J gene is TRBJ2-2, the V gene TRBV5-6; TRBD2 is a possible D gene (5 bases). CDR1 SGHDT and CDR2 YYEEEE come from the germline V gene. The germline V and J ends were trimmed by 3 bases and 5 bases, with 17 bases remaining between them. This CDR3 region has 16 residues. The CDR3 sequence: CASSSIKGVRTGELFF. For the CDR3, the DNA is TGTGCCAGCAGCTCGATAAAGGGAGTAAGGACCGGGGAGCTGTTTTTT.

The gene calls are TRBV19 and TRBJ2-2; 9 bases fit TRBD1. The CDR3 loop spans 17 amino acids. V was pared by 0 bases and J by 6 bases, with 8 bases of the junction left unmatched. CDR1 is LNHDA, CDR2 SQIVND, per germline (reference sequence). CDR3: CASSIDTGGAFPGELFF. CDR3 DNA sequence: TGTGCCAGTAGTATAGACACAGGGGGCGCGTTTCCCGGGGAGCTGTTTTTT.

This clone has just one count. This CDR3 is CASTGQGNYGYTF. Here the CDR3 DNA reads TGTGCCAGCACCGGACAGGGAAACTATGGCTACACCTTC. This chain joins TRBV2 and TRBJ1-2; 8 bases align to TRBD1. Trimming took 7 bases from V and 2 from J; bases not matched to a gene: 3. There are 13 residues in the CDR3. Germline CDR1 reads SNHLY; CDR2 reads FYNNEI.

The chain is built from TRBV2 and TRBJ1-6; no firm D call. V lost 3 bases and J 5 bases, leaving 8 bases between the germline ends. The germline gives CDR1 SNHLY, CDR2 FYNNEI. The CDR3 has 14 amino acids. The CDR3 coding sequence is TGTGCCAGCAGTGACCAGGCAAATAATTCACCCCTCCACTTT. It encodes CASSDQANNSPLHF.

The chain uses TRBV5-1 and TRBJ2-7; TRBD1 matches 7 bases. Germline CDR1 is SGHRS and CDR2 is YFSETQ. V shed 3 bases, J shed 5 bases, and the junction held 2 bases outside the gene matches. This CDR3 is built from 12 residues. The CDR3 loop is CASSSDRDEQYF. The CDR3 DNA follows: TGCGCCAGCAGCTCCGACAGGGACGAGCAGTACTTC.

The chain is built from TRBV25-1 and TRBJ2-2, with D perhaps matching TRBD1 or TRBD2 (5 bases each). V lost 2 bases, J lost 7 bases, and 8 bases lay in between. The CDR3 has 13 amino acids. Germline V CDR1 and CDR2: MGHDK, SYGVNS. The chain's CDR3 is CASSEIGGGELFF. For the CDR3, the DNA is TGTGCCAGCAGTGAAATTGGGGGCGGGGAGCTGTTTTTT.

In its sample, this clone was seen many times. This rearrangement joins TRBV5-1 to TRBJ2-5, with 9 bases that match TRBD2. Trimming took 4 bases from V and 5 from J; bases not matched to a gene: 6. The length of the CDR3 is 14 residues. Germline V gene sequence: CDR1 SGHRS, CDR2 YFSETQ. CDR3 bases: TGCGCCAGCAGCCCCGGACTAGCGTGGGAGACCCAGTACTTC. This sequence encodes CASSPGLAWETQYF.

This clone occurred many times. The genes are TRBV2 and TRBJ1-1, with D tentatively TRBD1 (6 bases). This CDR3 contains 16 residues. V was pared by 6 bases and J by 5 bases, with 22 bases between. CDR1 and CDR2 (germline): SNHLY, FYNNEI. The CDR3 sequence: CASRLGAGQVETEAFF. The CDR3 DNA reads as TGTGCCAGCAGGTTGGGGGCAGGGCAGGTTGAAACTGAAGCTTTCTTT.